This record covers a single T cell receptor beta chain. The data were obtained in a study of cytomegalovirus exposure and HLA in healthy donors. Per germline, CDR1 SGHAT and CDR2 FQNNGV. V lost 1 base to trimming and J lost 2 bases, with 12 bases between them. CDR3 length: 15 amino acids. Primers included in the PCR were 60 Vbeta and 13 Jbeta primers. The data were produced by immunoSEQ multiplex PCR, yet TCRdb's version contains in-frame clones alone and is incomplete. The sample has roughly 200,000 clones; around 80% are singletons. V and J are TRBV11-2 and TRBJ2-7; TRBD1 might be the D (6 bases). Sequenced input: PBMCs. This receptor was obtained from a woman between 45 and 65 years old in good health and CMV-seronegative. Here the CDR3 DNA reads TGTGCCAGCAGCTTAGTTGGTGACAGGACCTACGAGCAGTACTTC. This gives the protein CASSLVGDRTYEQYF.